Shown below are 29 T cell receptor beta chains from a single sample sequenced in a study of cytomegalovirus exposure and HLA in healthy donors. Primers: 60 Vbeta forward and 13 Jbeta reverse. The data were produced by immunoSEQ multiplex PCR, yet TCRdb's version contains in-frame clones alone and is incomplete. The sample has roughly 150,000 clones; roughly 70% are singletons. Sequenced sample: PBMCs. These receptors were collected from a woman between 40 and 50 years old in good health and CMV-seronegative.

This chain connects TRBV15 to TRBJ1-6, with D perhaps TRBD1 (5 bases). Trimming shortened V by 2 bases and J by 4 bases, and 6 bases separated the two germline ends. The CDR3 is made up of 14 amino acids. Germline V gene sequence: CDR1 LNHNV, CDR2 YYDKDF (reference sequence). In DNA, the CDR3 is TGTGCCACCAGCAGACAGGGTTATAATTCACCCCTCCACTTT. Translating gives CATSRQGYNSPLHF.

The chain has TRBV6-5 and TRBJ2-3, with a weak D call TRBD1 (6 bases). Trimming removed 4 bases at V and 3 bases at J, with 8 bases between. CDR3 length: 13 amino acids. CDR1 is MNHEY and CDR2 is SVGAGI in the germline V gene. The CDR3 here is CASSFTGTDTQYF. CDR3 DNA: TGTGCCAGCAGTTTCACAGGGACAGATACGCAGTATTTT.

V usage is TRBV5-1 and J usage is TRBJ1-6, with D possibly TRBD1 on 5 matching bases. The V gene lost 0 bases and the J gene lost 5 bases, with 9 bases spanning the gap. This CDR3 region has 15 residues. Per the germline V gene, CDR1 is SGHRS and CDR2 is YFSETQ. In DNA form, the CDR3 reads TGCGCCAGCAGCTTGGGACAGAATAATAATTCACCCCTCCACTTT. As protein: CASSLGQNNNSPLHF. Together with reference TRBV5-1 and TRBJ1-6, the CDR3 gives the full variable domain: KAGVTQTPRYLIKTRGQQVTLSCSPISGHRSVSWYQQTPGQGLQFLFEYFSETQRNKGNFPGRFSGRQFSNSRSEMNVSTLELGDSALYLCASSLGQNNNSPLHFGNGTRLTVT.

CDR3 sequence (DNA): TGTGCCAGCTTCCGACAGGGCTCCTACAATGAGCAGTTCTTC. Encoded protein: CASFRQGSYNEQFF. The rearrangement uses TRBV28 and TRBJ2-1; 7 bases line up with TRBD1. V was clipped by 8 bases and J by 0 bases; unmatched bases: 4. Germline V gene sequence: CDR1 MDHEN, CDR2 SYDVKM. The length of the CDR3 is 14 residues. The whole variable domain, filled in from reference TRBV28 and TRBJ2-1, reads DVKVTQSSRYLVKRTGEKVFLECVQDMDHENMFWYRQDPGLGLRLIYFSYDVKMKEKGDIPEGYSVSREKKERFSLILESASTNQTSMYLCASFRQGSYNEQFFGPGTRLTVL.

The CDR3 nucleotides are TGTGCCAGCTCACCACCGGGACAGGGAGTTGCTAATGAAAAACTGTTTTTT. This translates into CASSPPGQGVANEKLFF. The chain uses TRBV18 and TRBJ1-4, with 9 bases that match TRBD1. CDR1 KGHSH and CDR2 LQKENI come from the germline V gene. With 0 bases clipped from V and 3 bases from J, the junction kept 5 bases outside the gene matches. The CDR3 consists of 17 residues.

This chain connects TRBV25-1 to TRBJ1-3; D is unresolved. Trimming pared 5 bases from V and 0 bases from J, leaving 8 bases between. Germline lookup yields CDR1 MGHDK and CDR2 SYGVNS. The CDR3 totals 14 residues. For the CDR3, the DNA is TGTGCCAGCAGTTCCTCGAGCTCTGGAAACACCATATATTTT. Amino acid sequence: CASSSSSSGNTIYF.

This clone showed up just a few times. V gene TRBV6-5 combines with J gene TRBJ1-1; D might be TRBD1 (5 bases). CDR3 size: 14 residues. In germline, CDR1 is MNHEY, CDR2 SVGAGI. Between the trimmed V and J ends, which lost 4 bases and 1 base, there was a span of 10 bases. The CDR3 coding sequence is TGTGCCAGCAGTTTGGACGGGGGGAACACTGAAGCTTTCTTT. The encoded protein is CASSLDGGNTEAFF.

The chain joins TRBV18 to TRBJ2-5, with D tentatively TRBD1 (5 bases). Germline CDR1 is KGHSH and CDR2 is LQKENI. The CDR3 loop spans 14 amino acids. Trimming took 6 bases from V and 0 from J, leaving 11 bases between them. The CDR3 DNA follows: TGTGCCAGCTCGCGGACACGATACCAAGAGACCCAGTACTTC. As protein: CASSRTRYQETQYF.

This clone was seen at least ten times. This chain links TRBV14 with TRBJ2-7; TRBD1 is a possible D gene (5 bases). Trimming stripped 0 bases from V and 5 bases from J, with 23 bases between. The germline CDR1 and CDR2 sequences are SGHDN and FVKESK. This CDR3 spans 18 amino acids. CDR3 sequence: CASSQDSFRAGPRDEQYF. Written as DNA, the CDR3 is TGTGCCAGCAGCCAAGATAGTTTCAGGGCAGGGCCCAGGGACGAGCAGTACTTC.

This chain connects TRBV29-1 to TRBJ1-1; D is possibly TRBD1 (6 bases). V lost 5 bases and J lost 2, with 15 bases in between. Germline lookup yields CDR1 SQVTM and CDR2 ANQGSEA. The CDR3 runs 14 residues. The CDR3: CSVKNRVSNTEAFF. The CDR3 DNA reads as TGCAGCGTTAAGAACAGGGTTAGTAACACTGAAGCTTTCTTT.

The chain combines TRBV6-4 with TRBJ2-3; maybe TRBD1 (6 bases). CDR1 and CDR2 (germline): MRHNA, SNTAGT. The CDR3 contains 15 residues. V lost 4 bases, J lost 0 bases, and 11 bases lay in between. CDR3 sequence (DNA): TGTGCCAGCAGTGTGACAGGAGCTAGCACAGATACGCAGTATTTT. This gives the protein CASSVTGASTDTQYF.

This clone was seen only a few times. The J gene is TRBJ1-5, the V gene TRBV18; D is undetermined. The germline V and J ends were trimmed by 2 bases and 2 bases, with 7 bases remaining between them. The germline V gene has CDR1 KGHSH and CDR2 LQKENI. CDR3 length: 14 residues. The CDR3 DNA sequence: TGTGCCAGCTCACCAGCCAGCGGCAATCAGCCCCAGCATTTT. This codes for CASSPASGNQPQHF.

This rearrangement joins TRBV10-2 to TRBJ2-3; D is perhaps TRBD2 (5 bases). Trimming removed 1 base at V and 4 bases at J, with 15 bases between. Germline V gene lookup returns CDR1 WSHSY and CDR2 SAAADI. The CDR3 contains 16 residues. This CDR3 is CASSELPDQEADTQYF. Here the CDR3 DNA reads TGCGCCAGCAGTGAGTTACCGGATCAGGAGGCAGATACGCAGTATTTT.

CDR3: CASSLLGSISYEQYF. Written as DNA, the CDR3 is TGTGCCAGCAGCTTATTAGGTAGCATCTCCTACGAGCAGTACTTC. This rearrangement joins TRBV11-2 to TRBJ2-7; no reliable D call. This CDR3 is 15 amino acids long. CDR1 SGHAT and CDR2 FQNNGV come from the germline V gene. Trimming left V 2 bases short and J 0 bases short, with 11 bases between.

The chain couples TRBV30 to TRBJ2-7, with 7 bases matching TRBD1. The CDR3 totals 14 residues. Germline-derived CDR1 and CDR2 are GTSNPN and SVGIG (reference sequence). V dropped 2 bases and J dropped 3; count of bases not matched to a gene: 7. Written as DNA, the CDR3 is TGTGCCTGGAGTTCTGAGGACAGGTACTACGAGCAGTACTTC. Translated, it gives CAWSSEDRYYEQYF. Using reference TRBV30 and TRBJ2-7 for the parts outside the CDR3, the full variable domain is SQTIHQWPATLVQPVGSPLSLECTVEGTSNPNLYWYRQAAGRGLQLLFYSVGIGQISSEVPQNLSASRPQDRQFILSSKKLLLSDSGFYLCAWSSEDRYYEQYFGPGTRLTVT.

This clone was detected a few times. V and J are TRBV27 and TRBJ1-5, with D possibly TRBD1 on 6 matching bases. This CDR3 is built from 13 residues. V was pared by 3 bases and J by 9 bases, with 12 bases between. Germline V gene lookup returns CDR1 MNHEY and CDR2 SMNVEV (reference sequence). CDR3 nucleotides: TGTGCCAGCAGTTTTCAGGGGCGGACGCCCCAGCATTTT. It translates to CASSFQGRTPQHF.

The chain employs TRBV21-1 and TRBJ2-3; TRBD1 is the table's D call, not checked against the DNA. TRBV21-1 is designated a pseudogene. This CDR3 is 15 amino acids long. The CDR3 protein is CASSDRGVLAVTQYF. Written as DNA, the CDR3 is TGTGCCAGCAGTGACAGGGGGGTATTGGCTGTTACGCAGTATTTT.

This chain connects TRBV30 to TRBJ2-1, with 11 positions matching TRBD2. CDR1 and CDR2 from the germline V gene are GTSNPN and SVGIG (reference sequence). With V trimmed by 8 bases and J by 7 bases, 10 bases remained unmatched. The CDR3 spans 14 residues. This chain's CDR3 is CASGSSGGINEQFF. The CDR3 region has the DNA TGTGCCAGTGGGTCTAGCGGGGGGATTAATGAGCAGTTCTTC. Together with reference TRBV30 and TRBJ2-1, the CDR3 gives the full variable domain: SQTIHQWPATLVQPVGSPLSLECTVEGTSNPNLYWYRQAAGRGLQLLFYSVGIGQISSEVPQNLSASRPQDRQFILSSKKLLLSDSGFYLCASGSSGGINEQFFGPGTRLTVL.

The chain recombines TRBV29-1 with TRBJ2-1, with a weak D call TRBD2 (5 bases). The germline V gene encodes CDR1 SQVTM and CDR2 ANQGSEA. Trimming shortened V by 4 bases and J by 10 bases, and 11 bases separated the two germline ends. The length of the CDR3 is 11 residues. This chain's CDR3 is CSVVRVQEQFF. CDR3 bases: TGCAGCGTTGTGCGGGTCCAGGAGCAGTTCTTC.

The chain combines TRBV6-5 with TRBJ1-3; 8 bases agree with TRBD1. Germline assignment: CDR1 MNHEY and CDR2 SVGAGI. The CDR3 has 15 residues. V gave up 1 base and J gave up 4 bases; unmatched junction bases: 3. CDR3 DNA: TGTGCCAGCAGTTACTGGGGGACAGGCGGAAACACCATATATTTT. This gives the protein CASSYWGTGGNTIYF.

The DNA of the CDR3 is TGTGCCAGCTCACCGCGGGACAGGGCAGAGGGCTACACCTTC. Translation gives CASSPRDRAEGYTF. The chain has TRBV18 and TRBJ1-2; 9 bases map to TRBD1. Trimming at V came to 3 bases and at J to 8 bases, leaving 7 bases not matched to a gene. This CDR3 comprises 14 residues. In germline, CDR1 is KGHSH, CDR2 LQKENI.

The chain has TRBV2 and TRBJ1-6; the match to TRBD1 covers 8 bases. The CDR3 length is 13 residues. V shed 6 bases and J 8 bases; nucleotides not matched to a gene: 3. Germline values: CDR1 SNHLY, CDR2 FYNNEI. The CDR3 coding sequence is TGTGCCAGCAGAGACAGGGGATATTCACCCCTCCACTTT. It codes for CASRDRGYSPLHF.

CDR3 bases: TGTGCCAGCAGTGAGAGCTCCTACAATGAGCAGTTCTTC. Translating gives CASSESSYNEQFF. The rearrangement uses TRBV2 and TRBJ2-1; D remains unclear. V was cut by 3 bases and J by 0 bases, with 3 bases left in between. The CDR3 totals 13 residues. In germline, CDR1 is SNHLY, CDR2 FYNNEI.

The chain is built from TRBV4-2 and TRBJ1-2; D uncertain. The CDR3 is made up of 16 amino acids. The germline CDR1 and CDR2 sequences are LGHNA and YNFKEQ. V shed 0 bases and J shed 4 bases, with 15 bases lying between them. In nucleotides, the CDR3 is TGTGCCAGCAGCCAAGATCTTAGCGGTCCAAGCTATGGCTACACCTTC. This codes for CASSQDLSGPSYGYTF.

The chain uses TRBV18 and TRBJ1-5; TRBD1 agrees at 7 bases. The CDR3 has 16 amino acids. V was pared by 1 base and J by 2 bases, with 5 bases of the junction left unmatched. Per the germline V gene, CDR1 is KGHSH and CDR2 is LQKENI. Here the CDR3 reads CASSPRRGPGNQPQHF. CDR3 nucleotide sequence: TGTGCCAGCTCACCACGGAGGGGGCCGGGCAATCAGCCCCAGCATTTT. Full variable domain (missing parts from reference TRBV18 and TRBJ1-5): NAGVMQNPRHLVRRRGQEARLRCSPMKGHSHVYWYRQLPEEGLKFMVYLQKENIIDESGMPKERFSAEFPKEGPSILRIQQVVRGDSAAYFCASSPRRGPGNQPQHFGDGTRLSIL.

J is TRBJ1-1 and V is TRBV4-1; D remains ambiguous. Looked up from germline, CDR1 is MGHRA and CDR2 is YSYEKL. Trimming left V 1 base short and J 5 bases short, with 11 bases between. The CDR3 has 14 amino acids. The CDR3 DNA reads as TGCGCCAGCAGCCAAGGGGCCCGATGGACTGAAGCTTTCTTT. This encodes CASSQGARWTEAFF.

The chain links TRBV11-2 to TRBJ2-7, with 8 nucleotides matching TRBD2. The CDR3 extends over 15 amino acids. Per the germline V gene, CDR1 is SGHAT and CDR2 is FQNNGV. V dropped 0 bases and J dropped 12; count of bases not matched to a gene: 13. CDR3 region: CASSLDVAAGGASYF. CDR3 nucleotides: TGTGCCAGCAGCTTAGATGTTGCGGCGGGAGGCGCCTCGTACTTC.

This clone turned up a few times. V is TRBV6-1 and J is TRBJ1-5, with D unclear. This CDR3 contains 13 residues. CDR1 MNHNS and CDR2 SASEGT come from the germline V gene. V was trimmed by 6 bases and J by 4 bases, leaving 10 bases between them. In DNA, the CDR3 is TGTGCCAGCAGCCCGGTCCTAAATCAGCCCCAGCATTTT. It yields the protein CASSPVLNQPQHF.

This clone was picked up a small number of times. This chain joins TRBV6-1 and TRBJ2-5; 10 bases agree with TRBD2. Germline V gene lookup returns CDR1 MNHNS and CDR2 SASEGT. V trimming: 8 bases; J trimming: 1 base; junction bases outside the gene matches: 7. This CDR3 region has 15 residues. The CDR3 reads CASGPSGGGQETQYF. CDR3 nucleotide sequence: TGTGCCAGCGGGCCTAGCGGGGGAGGCCAAGAGACCCAGTACTTC.